This T cell receptor beta chain was identified in a study of T cell responses to AZD1222 COVID-19 vaccine. General study results and limits: Unmutated variant regions are reportedly targeted by nearly half of spike-specific TCRs. Sampling captured repertoires only after the peak T cell response. Among vaccine-associated CD4 TCRs, coverage spanned spike, with dominance at 160-218 and 743-854. The donors showed a predominance of white British ancestry and of females, with possible underestimation of clonal diversity.

Clones were sequenced by immunoSEQ multiplex PCR, and TCRdb holds only the in-frame ones, with some missing. The sample consists of under 150,000 clones, 70% to 85% of them appearing once. Concerning this clone itself: Antigen: not known.

The ends lost 5 bases at V and 15 bases at J; junction bases unmatched: 14. The germline V gene has CDR1 MNHNY and CDR2 SVGAGI (reference sequence). The CDR3 spans 14 residues. The origin of this receptor is an adult who received the AZD1222 COVID-19 vaccine. J is TRBJ1-5 and V is TRBV6-6; 9 bases agree with TRBD1. Sample: peripheral blood, taken 28 days after the second AZD1222 dose. CDR3 protein: CASSNRDRVAQGHF. Here the CDR3 DNA reads TGTGCCAGCAGTAACCGGGACAGGGTCGCCCAGGGGCATTTT.